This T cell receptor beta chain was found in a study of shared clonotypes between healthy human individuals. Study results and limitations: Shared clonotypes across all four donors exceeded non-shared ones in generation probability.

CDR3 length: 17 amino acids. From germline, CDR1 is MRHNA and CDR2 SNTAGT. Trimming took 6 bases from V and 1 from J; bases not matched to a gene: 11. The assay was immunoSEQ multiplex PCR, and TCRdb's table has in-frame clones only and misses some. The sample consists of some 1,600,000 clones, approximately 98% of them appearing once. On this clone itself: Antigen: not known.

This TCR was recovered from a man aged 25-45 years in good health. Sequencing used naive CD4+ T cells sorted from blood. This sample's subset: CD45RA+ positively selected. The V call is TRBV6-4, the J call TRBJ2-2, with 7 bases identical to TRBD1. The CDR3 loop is CASSPGQIELNTGELFF. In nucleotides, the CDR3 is TGTGCCAGCAGCCCGGGACAGATTGAACTGAACACCGGGGAGCTGTTTTTT.